What follows are 3 T cell receptor beta chains derived from one specimen sequenced in a study of identical twins. TCRdb independently ran MiXCR on the 5' RACE reads; one entry per CDR3 protein. The table shows 1.5 million to 2 million distinct CDR3 sequences, with 25% to 35% occurring only once. The sample was cord blood. The receptors shown here come from a newborn girl in good health.

This clonotype was seen a handful of times. The chain links TRBV20-1 to TRBJ2-1; TRBD2 agrees at 10 bases. The CDR3 sequence is 13 residues long. The V gene's germline CDR1 is DFQATT and CDR2 SNEGSKA (reference sequence). The trim removed 6 bases at V and 6 bases at J, leaving 5 bases unmatched. The CDR3 DNA follows: TGCAGTGCGCTAGCGGGAGTCACCAATGAGCAGTTCTTC. Its translation is CSALAGVTNEQFF.

The J gene is TRBJ2-7, the V gene TRBV7-2, with D perhaps TRBD2 (6 bases). Germline V CDR1 and CDR2: SGHTA, FQGNSA. V was cut by 2 bases and J by 0 bases, with 14 bases left in between. The CDR3 runs 16 residues. The chain's CDR3 is CASSLYGTPSSYEQYF. CDR3 sequence (DNA): TGTGCCAGCAGCTTATACGGGACTCCCAGCTCCTACGAGCAGTACTTC.

Comments on this clonotype: This clone may be a read error of a much larger clone one base away. The chain is built from TRBV7-8 and TRBJ2-3; no reliable D call. This CDR3 has 16 residues. The germline CDR1 and CDR2 sequences are SGHVS and FQNEAQ. CDR3 nucleotides: TGTGCCGGCAGCTCCGGAGCCATAGGGTACACAGATACGCAGTATTTT. Translated: CAGSSGAIGYTDTQYF.